This TCR beta chain emerged from a study of graft-versus-host responses after intestinal transplantation. Assay: immunoSEQ multiplex PCR; the TCRdb copy retains only in-frame clones and omits some. The sample includes 88,000 or so clones, almost 90% of them seen just once. With regard to this clone: Its antigen is as yet unknown.

Germline V lookup: CDR1 LNHDA, CDR2 SQIVND (reference sequence). The length of the CDR3 is 15 residues. Trimming cost V 5 bases and J 2 bases; bases outside gene matches: 5. This TCR was recovered from a human donor who received an intestinal transplant. V is TRBV19 and J is TRBJ2-3; 9 bases align to TRBD2. Sequenced here: unstimulated CD4+ T cells sorted from spleen or lymph node cells, sampled before intestinal transplant. CDR3 bases: TGTGCCAGTAGTCCCCTAGCGGGGTACACAGATACGCAGTATTTT. It codes for CASSPLAGYTDTQYF.